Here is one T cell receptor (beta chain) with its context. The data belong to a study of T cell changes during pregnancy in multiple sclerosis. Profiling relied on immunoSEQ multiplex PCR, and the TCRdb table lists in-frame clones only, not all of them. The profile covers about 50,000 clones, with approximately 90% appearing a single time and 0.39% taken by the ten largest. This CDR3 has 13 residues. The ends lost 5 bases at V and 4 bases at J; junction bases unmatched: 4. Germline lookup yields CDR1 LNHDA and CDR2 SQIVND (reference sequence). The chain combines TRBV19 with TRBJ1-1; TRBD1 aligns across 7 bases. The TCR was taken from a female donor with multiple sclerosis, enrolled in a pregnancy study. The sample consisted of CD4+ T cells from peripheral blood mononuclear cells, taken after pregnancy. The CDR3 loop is CASSPQGVTEAFF. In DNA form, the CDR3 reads TGTGCCAGTAGTCCCCAGGGGGTCACTGAAGCTTTCTTT.